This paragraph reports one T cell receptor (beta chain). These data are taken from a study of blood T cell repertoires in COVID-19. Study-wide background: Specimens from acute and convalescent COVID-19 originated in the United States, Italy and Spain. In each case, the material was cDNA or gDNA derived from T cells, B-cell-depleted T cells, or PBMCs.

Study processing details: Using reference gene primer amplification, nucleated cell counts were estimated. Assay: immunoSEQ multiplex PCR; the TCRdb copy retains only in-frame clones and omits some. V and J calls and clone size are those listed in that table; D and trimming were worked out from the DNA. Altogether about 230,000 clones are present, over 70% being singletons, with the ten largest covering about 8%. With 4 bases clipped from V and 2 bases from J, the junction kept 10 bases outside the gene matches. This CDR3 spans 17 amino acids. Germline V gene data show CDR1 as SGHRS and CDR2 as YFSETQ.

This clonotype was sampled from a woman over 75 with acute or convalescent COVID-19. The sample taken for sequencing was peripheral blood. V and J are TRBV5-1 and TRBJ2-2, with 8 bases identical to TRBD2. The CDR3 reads CASSQRPGLGNTGELFF. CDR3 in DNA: TGCGCCAGCAGCCAAAGACCGGGACTAGGAAACACCGGGGAGCTGTTTTTT.